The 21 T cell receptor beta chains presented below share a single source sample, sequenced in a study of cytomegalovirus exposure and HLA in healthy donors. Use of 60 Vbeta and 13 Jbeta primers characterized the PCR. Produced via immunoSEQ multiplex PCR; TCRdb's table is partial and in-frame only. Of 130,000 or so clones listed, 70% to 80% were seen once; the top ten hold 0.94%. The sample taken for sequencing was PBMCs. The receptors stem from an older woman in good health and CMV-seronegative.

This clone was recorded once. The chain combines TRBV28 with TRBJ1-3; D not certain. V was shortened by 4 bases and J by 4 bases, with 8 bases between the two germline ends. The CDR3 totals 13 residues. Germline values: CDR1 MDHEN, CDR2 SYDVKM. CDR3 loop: CASSSPVGNTIYF. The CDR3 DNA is TGTGCCAGCAGTTCCCCCGTGGGAAACACCATATATTTT. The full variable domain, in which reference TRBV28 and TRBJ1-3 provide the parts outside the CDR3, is DVKVTQSSRYLVKRTGEKVFLECVQDMDHENMFWYRQDPGLGLRLIYFSYDVKMKEKGDIPEGYSVSREKKERFSLILESASTNQTSMYLCASSSPVGNTIYFGEGSWLTVV.

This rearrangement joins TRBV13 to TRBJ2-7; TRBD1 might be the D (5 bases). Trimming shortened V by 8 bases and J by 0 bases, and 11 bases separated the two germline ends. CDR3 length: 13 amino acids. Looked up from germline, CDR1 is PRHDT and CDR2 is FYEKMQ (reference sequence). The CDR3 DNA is TGTGCCAGCGGTGTGGACACCTCCTACGAGCAGTACTTC. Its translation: CASGVDTSYEQYF. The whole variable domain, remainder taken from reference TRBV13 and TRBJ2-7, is AAGVIQSPRHLIKEKRETATLKCYPIPRHDTVYWYQQGPGQDPQFLISFYEKMQSDKGSIPDRFSAQQFSDYHSELNMSSLELGDSALYFCASGVDTSYEQYFGPGTRLTVT.

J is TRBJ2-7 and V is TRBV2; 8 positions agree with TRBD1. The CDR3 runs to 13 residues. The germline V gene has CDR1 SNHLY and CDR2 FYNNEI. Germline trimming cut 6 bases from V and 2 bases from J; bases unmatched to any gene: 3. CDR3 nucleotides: TGTGCCAGCAGACCGGGACAGGCCTACGAGCAGTACTTC. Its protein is CASRPGQAYEQYF.

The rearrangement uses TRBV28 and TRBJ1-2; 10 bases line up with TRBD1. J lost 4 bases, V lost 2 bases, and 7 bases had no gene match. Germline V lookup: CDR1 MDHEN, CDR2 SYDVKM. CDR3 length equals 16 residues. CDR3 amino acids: CASSLMGTGAGYGYTF. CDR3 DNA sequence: TGTGCCAGCAGTTTAATGGGGACAGGGGCTGGCTATGGCTACACCTTC.

CDR3 loop: CASSPRNSNQPQHF. CDR3 nucleotide sequence: TGTGCCAGCAGCCCTAGAAATAGCAATCAGCCCCAGCATTTT. The chain carries TRBV2 and TRBJ1-5; D gene uncertain. Germline values: CDR1 SNHLY, CDR2 FYNNEI. V lost 6 bases and J 0 bases, leaving 9 bases between the germline ends. The CDR3 is 14 residues long.

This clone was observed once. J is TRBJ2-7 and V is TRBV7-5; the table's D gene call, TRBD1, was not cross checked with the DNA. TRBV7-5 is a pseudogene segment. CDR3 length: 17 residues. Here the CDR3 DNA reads TGTGCCAGAAGCTTTGAGTGCGGGACAGGCGCCTCCTACGAGCAGTACTTC. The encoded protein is CARSFECGTGASYEQYF.

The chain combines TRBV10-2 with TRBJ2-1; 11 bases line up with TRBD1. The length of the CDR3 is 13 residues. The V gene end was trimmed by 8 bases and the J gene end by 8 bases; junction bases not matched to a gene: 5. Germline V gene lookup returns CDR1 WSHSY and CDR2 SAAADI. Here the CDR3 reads CASGDRGSDEQFF. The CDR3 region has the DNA TGCGCCAGCGGGGACAGGGGGTCTGATGAGCAGTTCTTC.

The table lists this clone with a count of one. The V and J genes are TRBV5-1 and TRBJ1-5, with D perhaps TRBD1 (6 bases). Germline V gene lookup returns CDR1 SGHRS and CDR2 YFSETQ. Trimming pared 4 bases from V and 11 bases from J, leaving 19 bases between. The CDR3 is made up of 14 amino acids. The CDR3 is CASSTRQAPNAQHF. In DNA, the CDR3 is TGCGCCAGCAGCACTCGACAGGCTCCCAACGCCCAGCATTTT. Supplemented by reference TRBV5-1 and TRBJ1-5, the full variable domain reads KAGVTQTPRYLIKTRGQQVTLSCSPISGHRSVSWYQQTPGQGLQFLFEYFSETQRNKGNFPGRFSGRQFSNSRSEMNVSTLELGDSALYLCASSTRQAPNAQHFGDGTRLSIL.

Written as DNA, the CDR3 is TGTGCCAGCAGTGAAGGACAGGGCTCCTACAATGAGCAGTTCTTC. Amino acid sequence: CASSEGQGSYNEQFF. V gene TRBV2 combines with J gene TRBJ2-1, with TRBD1 matching 7 bases. The trim removed 1 base at V and 0 bases at J, leaving 0 bases unmatched. CDR1 and CDR2 from the germline V gene are SNHLY and FYNNEI. This CDR3 comprises 15 residues. Drawing the rest from reference TRBV2 and TRBJ2-1, the complete variable domain is EPEVTQTPSHQVTQMGQEVILRCVPISNHLYFYWYRQILGQKVEFLVSFYNNEISEKSEIFDDQFSVERPDGSNFTLKIRSTKLEDSAMYFCASSEGQGSYNEQFFGPGTRLTVL.

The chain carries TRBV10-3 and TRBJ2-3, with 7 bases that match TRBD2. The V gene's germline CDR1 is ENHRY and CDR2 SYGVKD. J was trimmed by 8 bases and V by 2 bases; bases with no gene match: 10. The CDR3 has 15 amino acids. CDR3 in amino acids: CAISERGVLGGTQYF. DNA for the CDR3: TGTGCCATCAGTGAGCGGGGGGTACTAGGAGGTACGCAGTATTTT.

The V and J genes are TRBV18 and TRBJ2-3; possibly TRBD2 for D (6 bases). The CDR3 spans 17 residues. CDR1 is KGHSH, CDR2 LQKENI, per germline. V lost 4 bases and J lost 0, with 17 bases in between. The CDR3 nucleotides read TGTGCCAGCTCACTCCGATTAGCGGTTTCTAGCACAGATACGCAGTATTTT. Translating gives CASSLRLAVSSTDTQYF.

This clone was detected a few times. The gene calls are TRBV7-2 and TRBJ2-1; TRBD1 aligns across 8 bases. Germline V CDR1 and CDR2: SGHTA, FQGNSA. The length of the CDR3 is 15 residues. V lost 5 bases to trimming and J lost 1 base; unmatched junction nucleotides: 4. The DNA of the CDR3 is TGTGCCAGCAGCGAGAACAGGGGGTCCTACAATGAGCAGTTCTTC. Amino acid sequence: CASSENRGSYNEQFF.

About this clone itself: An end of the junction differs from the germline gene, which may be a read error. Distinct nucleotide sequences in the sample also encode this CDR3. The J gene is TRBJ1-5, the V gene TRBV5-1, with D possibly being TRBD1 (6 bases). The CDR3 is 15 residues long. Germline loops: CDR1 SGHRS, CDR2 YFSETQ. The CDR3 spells CASSPTGNSNQPQHF. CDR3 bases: TGCGCCAGCAGCCCCACAGGGAATAGCAATCAGCCTCAGCATTTT.

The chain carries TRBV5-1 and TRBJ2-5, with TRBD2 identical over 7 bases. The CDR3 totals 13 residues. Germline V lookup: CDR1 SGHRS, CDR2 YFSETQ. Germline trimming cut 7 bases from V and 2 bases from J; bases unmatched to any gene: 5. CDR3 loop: CASQRDGQETQYF. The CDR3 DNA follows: TGCGCCAGCCAGCGGGACGGACAAGAGACCCAGTACTTC.

CDR3 nucleotide sequence: TGTGCCAGCAGTGAAGCGGGTCCCGGGGCGGGGCCCTACAATGAGCAGTTCTTC. Translating gives CASSEAGPGAGPYNEQFF. The chain employs TRBV6-1 and TRBJ2-1; D possibly corresponds to TRBD2 (6 bases). The CDR3 is made up of 18 amino acids. Between the trimmed V and J ends, which lost 0 bases and 2 bases, there was a span of 17 bases. Germline V gene sequence: CDR1 MNHNS, CDR2 SASEGT.

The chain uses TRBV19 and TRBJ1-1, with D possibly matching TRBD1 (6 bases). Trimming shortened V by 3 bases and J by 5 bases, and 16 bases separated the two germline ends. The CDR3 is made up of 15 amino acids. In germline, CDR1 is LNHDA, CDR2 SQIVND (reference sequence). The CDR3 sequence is CASSISTGGGTEAFF. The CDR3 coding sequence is TGTGCCAGTAGTATCTCCACGGGGGGCGGAACTGAAGCTTTCTTT.

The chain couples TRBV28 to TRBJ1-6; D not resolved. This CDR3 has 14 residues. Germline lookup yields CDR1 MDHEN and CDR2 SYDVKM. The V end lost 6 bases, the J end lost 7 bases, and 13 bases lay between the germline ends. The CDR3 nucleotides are TGTGCCAGCAGATGGAGGTTGGAGAATTCACCCCTCCACTTT. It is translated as CASRWRLENSPLHF. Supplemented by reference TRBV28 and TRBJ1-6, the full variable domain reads DVKVTQSSRYLVKRTGEKVFLECVQDMDHENMFWYRQDPGLGLRLIYFSYDVKMKEKGDIPEGYSVSREKKERFSLILESASTNQTSMYLCASRWRLENSPLHFGNGTRLTVT.

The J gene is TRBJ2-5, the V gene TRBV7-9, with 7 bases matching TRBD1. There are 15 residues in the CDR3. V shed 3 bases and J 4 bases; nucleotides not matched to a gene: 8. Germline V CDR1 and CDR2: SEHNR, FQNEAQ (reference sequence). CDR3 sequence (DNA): TGTGCCAGCAGCTTCTACAAGGGGGCTGGAGAGACCCAGTACTTC. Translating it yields CASSFYKGAGETQYF.

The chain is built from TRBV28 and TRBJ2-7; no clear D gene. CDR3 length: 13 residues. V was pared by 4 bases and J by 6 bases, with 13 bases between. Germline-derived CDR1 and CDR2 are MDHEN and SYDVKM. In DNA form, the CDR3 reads TGTGCCAGCAGTTCCGTGCAGGCTCCCGAGCAGTACTTC. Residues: CASSSVQAPEQYF.

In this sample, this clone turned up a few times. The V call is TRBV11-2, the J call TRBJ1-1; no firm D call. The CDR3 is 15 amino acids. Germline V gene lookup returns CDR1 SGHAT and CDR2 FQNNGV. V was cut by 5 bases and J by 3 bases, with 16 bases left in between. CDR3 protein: CASSPPYPRDTEAFF. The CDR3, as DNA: TGTGCCAGCAGCCCACCGTACCCACGGGACACTGAAGCTTTCTTT.

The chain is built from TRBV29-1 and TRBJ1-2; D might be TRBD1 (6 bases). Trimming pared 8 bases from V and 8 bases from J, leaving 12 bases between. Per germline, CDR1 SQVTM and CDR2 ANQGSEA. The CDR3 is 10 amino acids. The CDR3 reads CSTGFEGYTF. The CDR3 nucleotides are TGCAGCACAGGGTTTGAGGGCTACACCTTC.